This T cell receptor beta chain was found in a study of Ad26.COV2.S vaccination and SARS-CoV-2 variants. Study observations and caveats: Spike-specific CD8+ and CD4+ T cell responses reportedly showed substantial breadth after vaccination.

Treatment described: around 19 received Ad26.COV2.S at low or high dose, single or two shots; about 5 received placebo; per-sample allocation not given. Samples came from day 63 after the first vaccine or placebo injection. Donation was by an adult aged 18-55 years who was in Boston. This table comes from immunoSEQ multiplex PCR, and its TCRdb copy is limited to in-frame clones, with some not included. The profile covers about 350,000 clones, with around 86% appearing a single time and roughly 3.2% taken by the ten largest. Of note for this clone: The antigen is undetermined.

The origin of this receptor is a person between 18 and 59 years old who received the Ad26.COV2.S COVID-19 vaccine or a placebo. This specimen was peripheral blood, taken in a trial of Ad26.COV2.S vaccine versus placebo.

For the CDR3, the DNA is TGTGCCAGCAGCTTAGACCTCCGATCTAACTATGGCTACACCTTC. Its translation is CASSLDLRSNYGYTF. The chain carries TRBV7-9 and TRBJ1-2, with D unresolved. CDR1 SEHNR and CDR2 FQNEAQ come from the germline V gene (reference sequence). The CDR3 loop spans 15 amino acids. V was cut by 1 base and J by 0 bases, with 9 bases left in between. Full variable domain (rest looked up from reference TRBV7-9 and TRBJ1-2): DTGVSQNPRHKITKRGQNVTFRCDPISEHNRLYWYRQTLGQGPEFLTYFQNEAQLEKSRLLSDRFSAERPKGSFSTLEIQRTEQGDSAMYLCASSLDLRSNYGYTFGSGTRLTVV.